These T cell receptor beta chains were read from a single sample in a study of PD-L1 blockade in urothelial cancer. Only in-frame clones appear in the TCRdb table, and some are missing; sequencing was by immunoSEQ multiplex PCR. The sample holds about 52,000 clones, around 79% seen once. The sample consisted of PBMCs, taken around atezolizumab (anti-PD-L1) treatment. These TCRs come from a man between 65 and 85 years old with urothelial cancer. Both conserved end residues are part of each CDR3. A D gene is named only where the DNA matches it firmly. Size is omitted from some rows. Given values are once, few, many or a class for expanded clones.

j_call	v_call	d_call	clone_size	cdr3_aa	cdr3_nt
TRBJ2-7	TRBV27	TRBD1	-	CASSLVQGRLYEQYF	TGTGCCAGCAGTTTAGTACAGGGGCGACTCTACGAGCAGTACTTC
TRBJ2-1	TRBV15	TRBD2	-	CATRGTSGRNEQFF	TGTGCCACCAGGGGGACTAGCGGGAGAAATGAGCAGTTCTTC
TRBJ2-5	TRBV9	-	-	CASSVGGRETQYF	TGTGCCAGCAGCGTAGGAGGGCGGGAGACCCAGTACTTC
TRBJ2-2	TRBV7-3	TRBD2	-	CASSLTAGGSGELFF	TGTGCCAGCAGCTTAACGGCGGGGGGATCCGGGGAGCTGTTTTTT
TRBJ2-1	TRBV5-1	TRBD2	-	CASSLEPSGRPYNEQFF	TGCGCCAGCAGCTTGGAACCGAGCGGGAGACCCTACAATGAGCAGTTCTTC
TRBJ1-3	TRBV7-8	-	-	CASSVTDRSGNTIYF	TGTGCCAGCAGCGTCACGGACAGATCTGGAAACACCATATATTTT
TRBJ1-2	TRBV28	-	-	CASSSPSTEDNYGYTF	TGTGCCAGCAGTTCTCCCTCGACAGAGGACAACTATGGCTACACCTTC
TRBJ2-7	TRBV18	-	-	CASSAAQDTYEQYF	TGTGCCAGCTCAGCTGCGCAGGACACCTACGAGCAGTACTTC
TRBJ2-7	TRBV18	-	-	CASSPDTTYEQYF	TGTGCCAGCTCACCGGACACTACGTACGAGCAGTACTTC
TRBJ2-7	TRBV11-1	-	-	CASSRGSTGASEQYF	TGTGCCAGCAGTAGGGGTTCCACCGGCGCTTCCGAGCAGTACTTC
TRBJ2-1	TRBV7-2	TRBD2	many	CASSFSGRSNEQFF	TGTGCCAGCAGCTTTAGCGGGAGATCAAATGAGCAGTTCTTC
TRBJ2-6	TRBV19	TRBD2	-	CASSTTLRLTSGKRSGANVLTF	TGTGCCAGTAGTACCACTTTGAGGTTGACTAGCGGGAAGAGGTCTGGGGCCAACGTCCTGACTTTC
TRBJ2-2	TRBV30	-	-	CAWSVLRSGELFF	TGTGCCTGGAGTGTACTTAGATCCGGGGAGCTGTTTTTT
TRBJ2-7	TRBV12-5	TRBD1	-	CASVPWGQGALEQYF	TGTGCTAGTGTCCCTTGGGGACAGGGGGCTTTGGAGCAGTACTTC
TRBJ1-1	TRBV11-2	-	-	CASSLDVNTEAFF	TGTGCCAGCAGCTTAGATGTAAACACTGAAGCTTTCTTT
TRBJ2-3	TRBV9	TRBD1	-	CASSGDRGYTDTQYF	TGTGCCAGCAGCGGCGACAGGGGCTACACAGATACGCAGTATTTT
TRBJ2-5	TRBV5-1	-	-	CASSLGGRGTVRGETQYF	TGCGCCAGCAGCTTGGGCGGCAGGGGAACGGTTAGGGGAGAGACCCAGTACTTC
TRBJ1-2	TRBV28	TRBD1	many	CASSPGTGSGSGYTF	TGTGCCAGCAGTCCCGGGACAGGGAGCGGTAGCGGCTACACCTTC
TRBJ1-4	TRBV30	-	-	CALTVLNEKLFF	TGTGCCTTGACAGTACTTAATGAAAAACTGTTTTTT
TRBJ1-2	TRBV6-6	-	-	CASRNDRQAGYTF	TGTGCCAGCAGGAACGACAGACAGGCTGGCTACACCTTC
TRBJ2-1	TRBV11-3	-	-	CASSFPGGEQFF	TGTGCCAGCAGCTTCCCCGGAGGAGAGCAGTTCTTC
TRBJ1-2	TRBV5-6	-	-	CASSLAGGYYGYTF	TGTGCCAGCAGCTTGGCCGGGGGGTACTATGGCTACACCTTC
TRBJ2-7	TRBV11-2	-	-	CASSLEARSSYEQYF	TGTGCCAGCAGCTTAGAGGCCCGGAGCTCCTACGAGCAGTACTTC
TRBJ2-7	TRBV19	TRBD1	-	CASSPRQGAYEQYF	TGTGCCAGTAGTCCTCGACAGGGGGCCTACGAGCAGTACTTC
TRBJ2-2	TRBV18	-	-	CASSPGGRSTGELFF	TGTGCCAGCTCACCGGGTGGAAGGAGCACCGGGGAGCTGTTTTTT
TRBJ1-4	TRBV6-5	-	-	CASSYQAQNEKLFF	TGTGCCAGCAGTTACCAGGCCCAGAATGAAAAACTGTTTTTT
TRBJ2-1	TRBV27	TRBD2	-	CASSLGTSYNEQFF	TGTGCCAGCAGTTTAGGGACTAGTTACAATGAGCAGTTCTTC
TRBJ1-6	TRBV14	-	-	CASSRTGREFNSPLHF	TGTGCCAGCAGCCGTACAGGGCGCGAATTTAATTCACCCCTCCACTTT
TRBJ2-5	TRBV7-2	TRBD1	-	CASSPNTGAEETQYF	TGTGCCAGCAGCCCAAATACAGGGGCCGAAGAGACCCAGTACTTC
TRBJ2-7	TRBV2	TRBD1	-	CASSPDRRSYEQYF	TGTGCCAGCAGTCCGGACAGGCGCTCCTACGAGCAGTACTTC
TRBJ1-1	TRBV5-6	-	-	CASSFTVNTEAFF	TGTGCCAGCAGCTTCACGGTAAACACTGAAGCTTTCTTT
TRBJ2-5	TRBV20-1	-	-	CSAGQQETQYF	TGCAGTGCTGGTCAGCAAGAGACCCAGTACTTC
TRBJ1-3	TRBV7-6	-	-	CASSGYREGNTIYF	TGTGCCAGCAGCGGGTACAGGGAAGGAAACACCATATATTTT